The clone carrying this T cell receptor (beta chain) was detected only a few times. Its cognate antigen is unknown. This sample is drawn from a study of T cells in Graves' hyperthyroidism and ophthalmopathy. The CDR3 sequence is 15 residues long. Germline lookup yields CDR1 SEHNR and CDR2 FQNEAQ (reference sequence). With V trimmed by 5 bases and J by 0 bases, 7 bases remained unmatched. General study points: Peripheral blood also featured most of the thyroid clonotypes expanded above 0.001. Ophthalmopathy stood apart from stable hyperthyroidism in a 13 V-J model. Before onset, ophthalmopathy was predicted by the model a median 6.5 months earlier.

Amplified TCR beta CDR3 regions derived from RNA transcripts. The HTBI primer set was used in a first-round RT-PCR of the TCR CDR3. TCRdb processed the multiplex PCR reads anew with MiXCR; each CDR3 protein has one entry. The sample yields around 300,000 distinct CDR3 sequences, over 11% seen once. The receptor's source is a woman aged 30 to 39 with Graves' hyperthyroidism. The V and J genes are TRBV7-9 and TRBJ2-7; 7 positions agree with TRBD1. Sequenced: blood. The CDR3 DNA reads TGTGCCAGCAGCCCTCCAGGGGGAGACTCCTACGAGCAGTACTTC. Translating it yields CASSPPGGDSYEQYF.